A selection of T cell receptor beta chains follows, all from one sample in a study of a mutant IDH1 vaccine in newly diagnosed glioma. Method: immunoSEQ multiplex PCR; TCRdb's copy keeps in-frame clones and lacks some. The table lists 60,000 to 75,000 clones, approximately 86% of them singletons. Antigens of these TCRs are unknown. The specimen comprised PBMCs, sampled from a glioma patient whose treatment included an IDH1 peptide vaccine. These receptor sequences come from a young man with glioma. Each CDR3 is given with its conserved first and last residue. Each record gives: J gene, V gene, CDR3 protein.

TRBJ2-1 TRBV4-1 CASSQVGLAIYNEQFF
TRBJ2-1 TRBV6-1 CASRVGREQFF
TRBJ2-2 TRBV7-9 CASSRKGPGESHTGELFF
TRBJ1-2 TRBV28 CASSTPARGSDYGYTF
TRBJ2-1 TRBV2 CASSVQGGGREGPNEQFF
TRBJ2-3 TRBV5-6 CASSFRRRLDTQYF
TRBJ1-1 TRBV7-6 CASSPPMNTEAFF
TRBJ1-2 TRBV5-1 CASSIGTDYGYTF
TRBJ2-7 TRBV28 CASSRGQGYEQYF
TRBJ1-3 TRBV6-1 CASSEEPRLSGNTIYF
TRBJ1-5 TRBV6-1 CASSTSRSNQPQHF
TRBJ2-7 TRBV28 CASSPRGVGEQYF
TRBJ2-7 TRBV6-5 CASSYSGGRTYEQYF
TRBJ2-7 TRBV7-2 CASSFGESSYEQYF
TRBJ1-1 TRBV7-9 CASSYYQGGEAFF
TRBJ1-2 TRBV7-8 CASSPGTGRNGYTF
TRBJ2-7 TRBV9 CASSEDSFAYEQYF
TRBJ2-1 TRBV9 CASSTSGGGSYNEQFF
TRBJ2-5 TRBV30 CAWSVSGSPETQYF
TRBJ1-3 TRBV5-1 CASSLGTGTGVYTIYF
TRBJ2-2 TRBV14 CASSPLPGRGIIGELFF
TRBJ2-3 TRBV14 CASSQDRATDTQYF
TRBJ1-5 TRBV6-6 CASTMGQGMGQPQHF
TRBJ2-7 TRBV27 CASSLRGSERLYYEQYF
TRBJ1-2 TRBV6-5 CASSDPTGGYGYTF
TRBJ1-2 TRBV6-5 CASSLGFGYGYTF
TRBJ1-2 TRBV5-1 CASSLDGSNYGYTF
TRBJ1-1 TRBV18 CASSPPGQGAFF
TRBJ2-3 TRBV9 CASSVGARRTDTQYF